This entry lists 2 T cell receptor beta chains sequenced from one sample in a study of blood T cell repertoires in COVID-19. Data came from immunoSEQ multiplex PCR; TCRdb stores just in-frame clones and leaves some out. Altogether some 150,000 clones are present, approximately 89% being singletons, with the ten largest covering roughly 1.5%. The sequencing sample was made of peripheral blood. The receptors were gathered from a human donor in a cohort sampled during active COVID-19.

The chain links TRBV3-1 (or the pseudogene TRBV3-2) to TRBJ1-1; D not certain. Trimming removed 4 bases at V and 0 bases at J, with 6 bases between. Germline CDR1 and CDR2: LGHDT and YNNKEL (reference sequence). The CDR3 extends over 13 amino acids. Here the CDR3 reads CASSLQMNTEAFF. The DNA of the CDR3 is TGTGCCAGCAGCCTACAAATGAACACTGAAGCTTTCTTT.

V is TRBV19 and J is TRBJ2-3, with D maybe TRBD2 (6 bases). Germline V lookup: CDR1 LNHDA, CDR2 SQIVND (reference sequence). V gave up 4 bases and J gave up 4 bases, with 15 bases separating them. This CDR3 is 15 amino acids long. The CDR3: CASSNGGTGPDTQYF. The CDR3, as DNA: TGTGCCAGTAGTAATGGGGGGACTGGGCCAGATACGCAGTATTTT.